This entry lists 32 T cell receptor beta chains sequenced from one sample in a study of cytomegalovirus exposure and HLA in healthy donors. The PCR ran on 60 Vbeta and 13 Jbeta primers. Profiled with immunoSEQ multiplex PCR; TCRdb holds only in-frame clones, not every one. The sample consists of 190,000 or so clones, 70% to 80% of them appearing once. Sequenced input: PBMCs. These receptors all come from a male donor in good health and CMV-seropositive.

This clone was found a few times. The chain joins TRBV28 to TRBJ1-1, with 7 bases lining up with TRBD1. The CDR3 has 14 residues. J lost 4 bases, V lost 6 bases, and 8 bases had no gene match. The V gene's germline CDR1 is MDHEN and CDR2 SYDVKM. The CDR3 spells CASRGTGAGTEAFF. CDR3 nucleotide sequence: TGTGCCAGCAGAGGCACAGGGGCTGGCACTGAAGCTTTCTTT.

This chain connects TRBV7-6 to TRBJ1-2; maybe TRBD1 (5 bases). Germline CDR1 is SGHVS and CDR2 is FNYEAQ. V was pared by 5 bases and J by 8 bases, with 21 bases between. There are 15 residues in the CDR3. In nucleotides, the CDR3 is TGTGCCAGCAGCCCCGCCAGTGGGGCGATCAAGGGCTACACCTTC. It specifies CASSPASGAIKGYTF. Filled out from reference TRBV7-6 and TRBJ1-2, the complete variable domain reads GAGVSQSPRYKVTKRGQDVALRCDPISGHVSLYWYRQALGQGPEFLTYFNYEAQQDKSGLPNDRFSAERPEGSISTLTIQRTEQRDSAMYRCASSPASGAIKGYTFGSGTRLTVV.

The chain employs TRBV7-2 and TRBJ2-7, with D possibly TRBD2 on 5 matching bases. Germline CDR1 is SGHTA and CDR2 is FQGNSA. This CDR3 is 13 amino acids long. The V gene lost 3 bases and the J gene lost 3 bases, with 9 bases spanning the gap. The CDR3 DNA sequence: TGTGCCAGCAGCTTTAGCGTTTACTACGAGCAGTACTTC. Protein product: CASSFSVYYEQYF.

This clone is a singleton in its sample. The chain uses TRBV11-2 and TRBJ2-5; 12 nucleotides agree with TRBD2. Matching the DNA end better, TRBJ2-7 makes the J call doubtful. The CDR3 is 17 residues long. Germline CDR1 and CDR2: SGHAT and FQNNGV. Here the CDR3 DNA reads TGTGCCAGCAGCTCCGGACTAGCGGGGCCCTTCTCCTACGAGCAGTACTTC. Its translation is CASSSGLAGPFSYEQYF.

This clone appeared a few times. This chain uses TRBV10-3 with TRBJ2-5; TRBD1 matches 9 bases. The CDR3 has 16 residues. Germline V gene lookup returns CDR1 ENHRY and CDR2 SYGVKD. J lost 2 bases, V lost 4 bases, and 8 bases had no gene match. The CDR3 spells CAISAVYGQGQETQYF. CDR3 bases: TGTGCCATCAGTGCTGTCTACGGACAGGGGCAAGAGACCCAGTACTTC.

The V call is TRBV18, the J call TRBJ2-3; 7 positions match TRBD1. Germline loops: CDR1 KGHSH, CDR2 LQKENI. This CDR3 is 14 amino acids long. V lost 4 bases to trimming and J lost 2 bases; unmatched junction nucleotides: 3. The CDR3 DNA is TGTGCCAGCTCACGGGACAGTAACACAGATACGCAGTATTTT. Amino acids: CASSRDSNTDTQYF.

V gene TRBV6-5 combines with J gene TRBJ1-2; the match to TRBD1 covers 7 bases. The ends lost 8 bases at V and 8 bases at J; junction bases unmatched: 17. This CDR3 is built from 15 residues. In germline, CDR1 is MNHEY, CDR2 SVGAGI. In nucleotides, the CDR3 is TGTGCCAGCTCCAGGGGGGCAGTCGGGGCTGGGGGCTACACCTTC. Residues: CASSRGAVGAGGYTF.

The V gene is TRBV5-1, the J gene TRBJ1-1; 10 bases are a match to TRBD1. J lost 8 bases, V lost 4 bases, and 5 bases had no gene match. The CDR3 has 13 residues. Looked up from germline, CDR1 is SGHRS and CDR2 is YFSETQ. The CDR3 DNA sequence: TGCGCCAGCAGCGAGGGACAGGGGCCCGAAGCTTTCTTT. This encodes CASSEGQGPEAFF.

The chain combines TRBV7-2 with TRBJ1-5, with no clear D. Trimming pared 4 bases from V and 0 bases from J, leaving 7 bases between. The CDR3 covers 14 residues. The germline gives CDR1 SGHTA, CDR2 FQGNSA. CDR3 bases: TGTGCCAGCAGCTCCTATCCTAGCAATCAGCCCCAGCATTTT. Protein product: CASSSYPSNQPQHF.

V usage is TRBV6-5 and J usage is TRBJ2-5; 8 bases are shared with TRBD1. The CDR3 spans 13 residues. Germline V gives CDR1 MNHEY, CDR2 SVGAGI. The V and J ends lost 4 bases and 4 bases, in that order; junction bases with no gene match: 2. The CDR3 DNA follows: TGTGCCAGCAGTTTTGGACAGGGAGAGACCCAGTACTTC. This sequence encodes CASSFGQGETQYF.

The CDR3 DNA sequence: TGTGCCAGCAGTTCCCTACCGGGACTATCCACAGATACGCAGTATTTT. This codes for CASSSLPGLSTDTQYF. The chain uses TRBV27 and TRBJ2-3; 7 nucleotides line up with TRBD2. Germline V lookup: CDR1 MNHEY, CDR2 SMNVEV (reference sequence). The CDR3 is made up of 16 amino acids. Trimming cost V 4 bases and J 2 bases; bases outside gene matches: 9.

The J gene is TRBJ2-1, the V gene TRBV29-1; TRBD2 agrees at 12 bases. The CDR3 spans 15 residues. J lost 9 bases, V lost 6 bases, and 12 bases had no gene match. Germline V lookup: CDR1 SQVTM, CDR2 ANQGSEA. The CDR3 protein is CSVELAGGTYGEQFF. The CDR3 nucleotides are TGCAGCGTCGAACTAGCGGGAGGTACCTACGGTGAGCAGTTCTTC.

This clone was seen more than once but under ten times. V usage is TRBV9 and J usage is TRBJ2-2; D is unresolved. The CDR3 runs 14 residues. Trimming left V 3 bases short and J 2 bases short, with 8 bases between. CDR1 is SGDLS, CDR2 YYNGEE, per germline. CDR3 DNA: TGTGCCAGCAGCGACCATAGTAACACCGGGGAGCTGTTTTTT. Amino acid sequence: CASSDHSNTGELFF.

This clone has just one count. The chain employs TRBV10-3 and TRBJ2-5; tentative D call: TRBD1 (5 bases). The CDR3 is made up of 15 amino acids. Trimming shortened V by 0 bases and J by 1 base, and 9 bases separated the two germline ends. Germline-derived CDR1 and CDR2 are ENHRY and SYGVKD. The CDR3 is CAISESRQLQETQYF. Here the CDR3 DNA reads TGTGCCATCAGTGAGTCGAGACAGCTCCAAGAGACCCAGTACTTC.

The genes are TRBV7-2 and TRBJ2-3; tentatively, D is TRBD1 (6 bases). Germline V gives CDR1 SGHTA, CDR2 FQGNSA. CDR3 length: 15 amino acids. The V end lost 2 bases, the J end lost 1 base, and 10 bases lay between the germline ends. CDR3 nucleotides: TGTGCCAGCAGCTTAAGGGGGAGACGCACAGATACGCAGTATTTT. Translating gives CASSLRGRRTDTQYF.

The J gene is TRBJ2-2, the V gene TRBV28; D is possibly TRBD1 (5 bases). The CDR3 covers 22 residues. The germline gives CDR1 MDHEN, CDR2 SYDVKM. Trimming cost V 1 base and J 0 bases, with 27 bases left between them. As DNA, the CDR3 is TGTGCCAGCAGTTTATCGTCAAACCACACATTGACTCAGGGCCCGAACACCGGGGAGCTGTTTTTT. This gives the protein CASSLSSNHTLTQGPNTGELFF.

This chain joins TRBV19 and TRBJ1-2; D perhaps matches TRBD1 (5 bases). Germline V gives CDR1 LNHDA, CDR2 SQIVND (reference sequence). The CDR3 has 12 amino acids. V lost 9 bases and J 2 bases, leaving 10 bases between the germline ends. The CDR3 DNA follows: TGTGCCAGCGCGGGGGGAAACTATGGCTACACCTTC. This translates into CASAGGNYGYTF.

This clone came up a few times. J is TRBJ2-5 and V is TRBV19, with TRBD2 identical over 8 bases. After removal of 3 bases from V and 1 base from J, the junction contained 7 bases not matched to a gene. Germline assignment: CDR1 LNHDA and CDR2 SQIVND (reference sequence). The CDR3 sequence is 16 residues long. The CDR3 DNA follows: TGTGCCAGTAGTATCTTCGGCGGGAGGTCCCAAGAGACCCAGTACTTC. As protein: CASSIFGGRSQETQYF.

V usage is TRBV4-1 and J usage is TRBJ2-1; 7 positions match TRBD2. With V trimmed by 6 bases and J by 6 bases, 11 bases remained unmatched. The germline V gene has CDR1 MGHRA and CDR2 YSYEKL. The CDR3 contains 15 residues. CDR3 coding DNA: TGCGCCAGCAGGCGAACGGGGGGAGAGGGCAATGAGCAGTTCTTC. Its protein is CASRRTGGEGNEQFF.

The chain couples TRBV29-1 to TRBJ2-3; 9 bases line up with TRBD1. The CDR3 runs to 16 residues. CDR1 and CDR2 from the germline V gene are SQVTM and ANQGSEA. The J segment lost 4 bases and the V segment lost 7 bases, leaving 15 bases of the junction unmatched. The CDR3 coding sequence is TGCAGCGCTAAACTCAGAGGGACAGGGTTGTCAGATACGCAGTATTTT. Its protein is CSAKLRGTGLSDTQYF.

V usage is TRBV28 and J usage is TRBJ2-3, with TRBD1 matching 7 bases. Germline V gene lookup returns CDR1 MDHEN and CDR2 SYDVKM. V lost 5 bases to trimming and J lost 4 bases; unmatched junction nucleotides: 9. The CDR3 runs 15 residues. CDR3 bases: TGTGCCAGCAGTCGAACCCCCGGACAGGCAGATACGCAGTATTTT. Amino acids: CASSRTPGQADTQYF.

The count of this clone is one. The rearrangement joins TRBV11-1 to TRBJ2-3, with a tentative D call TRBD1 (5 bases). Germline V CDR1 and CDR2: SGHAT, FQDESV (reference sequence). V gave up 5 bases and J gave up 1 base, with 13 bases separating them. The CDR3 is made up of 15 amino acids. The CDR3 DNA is TGTGCCAGCAGCCTCGCAGGGTTGGGCACAGATACGCAGTATTTT. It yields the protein CASSLAGLGTDTQYF.

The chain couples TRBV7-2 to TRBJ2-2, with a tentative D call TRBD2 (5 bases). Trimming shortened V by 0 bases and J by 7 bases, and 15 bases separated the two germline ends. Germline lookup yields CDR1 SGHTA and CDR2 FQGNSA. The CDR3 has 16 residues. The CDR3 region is CASSLAGRGTGGELFF. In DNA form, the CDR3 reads TGTGCCAGCAGCTTAGCTGGACGGGGAACCGGCGGGGAGCTGTTTTTT.

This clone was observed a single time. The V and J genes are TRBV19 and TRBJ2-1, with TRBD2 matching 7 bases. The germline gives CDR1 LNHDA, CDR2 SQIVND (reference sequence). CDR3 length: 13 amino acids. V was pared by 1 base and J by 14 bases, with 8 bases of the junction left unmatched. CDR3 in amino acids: CASSIASSGGKFF. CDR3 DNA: TGTGCCAGTAGTATAGCATCATCGGGGGGAAAGTTCTTC.

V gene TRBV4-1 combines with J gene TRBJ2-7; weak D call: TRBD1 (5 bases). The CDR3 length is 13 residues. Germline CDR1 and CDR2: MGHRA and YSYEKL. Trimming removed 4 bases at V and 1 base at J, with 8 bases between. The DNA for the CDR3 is TGCGCCAGCAGCCTCACAGGATCCTACGAGCAGTACTTC. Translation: CASSLTGSYEQYF.

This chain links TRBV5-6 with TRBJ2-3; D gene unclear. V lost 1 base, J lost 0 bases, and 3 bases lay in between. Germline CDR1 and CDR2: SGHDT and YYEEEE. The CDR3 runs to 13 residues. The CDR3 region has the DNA TGTGCCAGCAGCTTGCGGAGCACAGATACGCAGTATTTT. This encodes CASSLRSTDTQYF.

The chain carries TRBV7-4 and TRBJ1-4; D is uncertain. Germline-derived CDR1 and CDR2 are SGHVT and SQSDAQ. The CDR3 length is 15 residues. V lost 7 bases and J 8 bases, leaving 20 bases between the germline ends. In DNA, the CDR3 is TGTGCCAGCATCACCCTAGGAGTGTTCAGAGAAAAACTGTTTTTT. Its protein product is CASITLGVFREKLFF. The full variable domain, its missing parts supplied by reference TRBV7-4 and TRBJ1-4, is GAGVSQSPRYKVAKRGRDVALRCDSISGHVTLYWYRQTLGQGSEVLTYSQSDAQRDKSGRPSGRFSAERPERSVSTLKIQRTEQGDSAVYLCASITLGVFREKLFFGSGTQLSVL.

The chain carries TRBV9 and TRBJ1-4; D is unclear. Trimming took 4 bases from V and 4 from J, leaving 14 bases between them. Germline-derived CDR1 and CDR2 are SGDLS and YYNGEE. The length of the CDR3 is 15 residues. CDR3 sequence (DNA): TGTGCCAGCAGCCCCCGTTCTGAGGGTAATGAAAAACTGTTTTTT. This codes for CASSPRSEGNEKLFF.

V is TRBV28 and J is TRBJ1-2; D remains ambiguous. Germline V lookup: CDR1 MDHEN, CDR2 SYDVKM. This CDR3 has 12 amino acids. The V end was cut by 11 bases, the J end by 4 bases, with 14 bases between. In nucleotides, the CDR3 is TGTGCCGTGGTGGACGGAGGCTATGGCTACACCTTC. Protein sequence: CAVVDGGYGYTF.

The CDR3 region has the DNA TGTGCCAGCAGTCCGGACAGGGGGGTGGTAAGAGCTTTCTTT. Translated, it gives CASSPDRGVVRAFF. The chain recombines TRBV6-5 with TRBJ1-1; 10 positions agree with TRBD1. Unmatched junction bases numbered 10, after V lost 5 bases and J lost 10 bases. The CDR3 is 14 residues long. Per the germline V gene, CDR1 is MNHEY and CDR2 is SVGAGI.

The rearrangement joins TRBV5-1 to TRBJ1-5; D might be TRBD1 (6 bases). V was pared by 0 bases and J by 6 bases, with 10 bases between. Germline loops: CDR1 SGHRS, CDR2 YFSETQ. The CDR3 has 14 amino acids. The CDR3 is CASSLVQGGQPQHF. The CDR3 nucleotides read TGCGCCAGCAGCTTGGTTCAAGGGGGTCAGCCCCAGCATTTT.

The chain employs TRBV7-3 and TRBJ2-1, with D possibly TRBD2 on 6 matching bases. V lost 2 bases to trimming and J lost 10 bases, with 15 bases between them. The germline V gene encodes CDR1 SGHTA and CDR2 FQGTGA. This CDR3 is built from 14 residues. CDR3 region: CASSLDRDGGEQFF. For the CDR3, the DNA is TGTGCCAGCAGCTTAGACCGCGATGGGGGGGAGCAGTTCTTC.